The entry below describes one T cell receptor (beta chain). V shed 3 bases and J shed 4 bases, with 12 bases lying between them. Per germline, CDR1 KGHSH and CDR2 LQKENI. The CDR3 is 15 residues long. This specimen comes from a study of primary melanoma T cells and metastatic recurrence. Study background: Primary melanomas here were stage T2 to T4, over 1 mm thick.

The data were produced by immunoSEQ multiplex PCR, yet TCRdb's version contains in-frame clones alone and is incomplete. The sample consists of 500 or so clones, just under 75% of them appearing once. The receptor's source is a human donor with melanoma. The gene calls are TRBV18 and TRBJ2-2; tentatively, D is TRBD1 (6 bases). The sequenced material came from melanoma tumor tissue. CDR3 region: CASSPKDRITGELFF. In DNA, the CDR3 is TGTGCCAGCTCACCCAAGGACAGAATCACCGGGGAGCTGTTTTTT. The full variable domain, its missing parts supplied by reference TRBV18 and TRBJ2-2, is NAGVMQNPRHLVRRRGQEARLRCSPMKGHSHVYWYRQLPEEGLKFMVYLQKENIIDESGMPKERFSAEFPKEGPSILRIQQVVRGDSAAYFCASSPKDRITGELFFGEGSRLTVL.